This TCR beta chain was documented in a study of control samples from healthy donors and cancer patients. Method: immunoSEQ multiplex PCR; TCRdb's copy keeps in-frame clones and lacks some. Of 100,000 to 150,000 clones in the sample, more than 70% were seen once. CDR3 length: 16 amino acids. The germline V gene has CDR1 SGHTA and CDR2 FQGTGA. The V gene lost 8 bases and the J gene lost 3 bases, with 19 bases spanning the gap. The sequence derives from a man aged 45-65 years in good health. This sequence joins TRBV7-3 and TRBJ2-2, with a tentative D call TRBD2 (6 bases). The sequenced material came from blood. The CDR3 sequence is CASGKAGLRDTGELFF. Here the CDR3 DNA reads TGTGCCAGCGGGAAGGCGGGGCTTAGGGACACCGGGGAGCTGTTTTTT.